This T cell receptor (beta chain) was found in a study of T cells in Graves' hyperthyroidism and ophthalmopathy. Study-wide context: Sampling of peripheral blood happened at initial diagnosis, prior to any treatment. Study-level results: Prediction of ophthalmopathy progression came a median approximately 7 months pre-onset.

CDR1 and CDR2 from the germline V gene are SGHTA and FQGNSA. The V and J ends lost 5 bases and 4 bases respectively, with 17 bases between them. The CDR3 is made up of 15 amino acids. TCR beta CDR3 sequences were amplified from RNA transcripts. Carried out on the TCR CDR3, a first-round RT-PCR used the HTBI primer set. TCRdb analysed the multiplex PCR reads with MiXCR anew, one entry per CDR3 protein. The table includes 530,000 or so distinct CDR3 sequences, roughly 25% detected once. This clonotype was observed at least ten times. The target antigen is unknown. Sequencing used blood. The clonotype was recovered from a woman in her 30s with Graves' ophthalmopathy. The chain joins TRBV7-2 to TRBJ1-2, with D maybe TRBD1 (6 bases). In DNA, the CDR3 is TGTGCCAGCAGCCAGGGGTCAGGGTCGGGCTATGGCTACACCTTC. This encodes CASSQGSGSGYGYTF. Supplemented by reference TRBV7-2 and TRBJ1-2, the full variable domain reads GAGVSQSPSNKVTEKGKDVELRCDPISGHTALYWYRQSLGQGLEFLIYFQGNSAPDKSGLPSDRFSAERTGGSVSTLTIQRTQQEDSAVYLCASSQGSGSGYGYTFGSGTRLTVV.